A selection of T cell receptor beta chains follows, all from one sample in a study of tumor-infiltrating lymphocytes in primary liver carcinoma. TCRdb fed the multiplex PCR reads into MiXCR, producing one record per CDR3 protein. This table has approximately 40,000 distinct CDR3 sequences, 73% appearing once. The sample taken for sequencing was liver tumor tissue from sampling region 2. The origin of the receptors is a man in his forties with primary liver carcinoma and hepatitis B virus infection. CDR3s include the opening cysteine and the closing phenylalanine or tryptophan. The order of the fields is J gene, V gene, CDR3 protein.

TRBJ2-1	TRBV6-2/TRBV6-3	CASRTSGRFEQFF
TRBJ2-1	TRBV6-5	CAGSGGEQFF
TRBJ2-6	TRBV29-1	CSVWDGVGANVLTF
TRBJ2-3	TRBV11-1	CASSPERTGTDTRYF
TRBJ2-2	TRBV5-4	CPGSFVSGELFF
TRBJ1-2	TRBV10-2	CASNPGQGASYAF
TRBJ1-1	TRBV10-3	CAIRGRLQGLNTEAFF
TRBJ2-6	TRBV5-1	CASSLDRAGLAGDSGANVLTF
TRBJ1-4	TRBV2	CASNKDRLEKLFF
TRBJ2-1	TRBV11-2	CASSFSGPHDIERFF
TRBJ2-3	TRBV11-2	CASSLQAGASTDTQYF
TRBJ2-4	TRBV29-1	CSVVHGTGEGIQYF
TRBJ1-5	TRBV4-1	CASSQTGTGSHQPQHF
TRBJ1-2	TRBV6-1	CACSHDRGRIYGYTF
TRBJ1-1	TRBV6-1	CASTTQGGNTEGFF
TRBJ2-3	TRBV20-1	CSADRASTDTQYF
TRBJ1-5	TRBV21-1	CASTQVRTAYQPQHF
TRBJ2-3	TRBV5-5	CASSPTGTSGSGDAQYF
TRBJ1-1	TRBV6-6	CASSGAGVRTEAFF
TRBJ2-1	TRBV29-1	CSVGLAGGFYDEQFF
TRBJ1-6	TRBV30	CAWSLTRPGSPLYF
TRBJ1-2	TRBV7-9	CASSSATEGTAYGYTF
TRBJ2-1	TRBV11-2	CASSLRMRRGEQIF
TRBJ2-1	TRBV7-8	CASRPDSHNEQFF
TRBJ1-2	TRBV6-1	CASSAPLYNYTF
TRBJ2-7	TRBV5-6	CASSLGAGSYEQYF
TRBJ2-1	TRBV12-3/TRBV12-4	CASSGLGDDEQFF
TRBJ2-5	TRBV6-4	CASNRISGTEETQYF
TRBJ2-1	TRBV6-1	CASSETERMYNEQFF
TRBJ2-5	TRBV4-2	CASNPSWSSLAAFAETQYF
TRBJ1-5	TRBV5-5	CVSSLDPAAGPQHF
TRBJ2-3	TRBV5-1	CASSHEWLADTQYF
TRBJ2-3	TRBV10-2	CASSEGAGVVKDAQYF
TRBJ2-7	TRBV28	CASSRGGSGHEQYF
TRBJ1-1	TRBV30	CAWTAFEGTEAFF